This is a list of T cell receptor beta chains from one sample in a study of shared clonotypes between healthy human individuals. Measured with immunoSEQ multiplex PCR; TCRdb has only the in-frame clones, and not every one. The table includes 760,000 or so clones, about 96% detected once. The sample comprised naive CD8+ T cells sorted from blood. Every receptor here comes from a man younger than 45 in good health. CDR3s leave out the opening cysteine and the closing phenylalanine or tryptophan.

len,v_gene,j_gene,CDR3aa
11,TRBV5-1,TRBJ2-3,ASSLIGSDTQY
14,TRBV7-3,TRBJ2-5,ASSPGLAGGRETQY
13,TRBV27,TRBJ2-7,ASSVGASGRGEQY
11,TRBV7-9,TRBJ2-1,ASSPSTDPQQF
12,TRBV4-1,TRBJ2-5,ASSQDGPVETQY
18,TRBV10-1,TRBJ1-5,ASSDGRQGVIELFGQPQH
13,TRBV28,TRBJ2-7,ASSLDATRGLEQY
13,TRBV27,TRBJ2-1,ASSPMGTGMGEQF
12,TRBV12-2,TRBJ2-1,ASRRYGRGNEQF
12,TRBV14,TRBJ1-2,ASSFWPTNYGYT
11,TRBV6-1,TRBJ2-7,ASSEGRAYEQY